The 2 T cell receptor beta chains given below trace back to one sample, sequenced in a study of blood T cells in healthy people across ages. It was with a sample-barcoded 5' primer and a J-beta primer mix that a second PCR of about 6 to 11 cycles was run. Each CDR3 protein gets one entry after TCRdb re-called the 5' RACE reads with MiXCR. Among some 850,000 distinct CDR3 sequences, roughly 24% were seen once, and the ten largest hold 3%. The same data also contributed to another study, on T cells of mothers and their children.

The specimen sequenced was blood. The source is a boy between 10 and 17 years old in good health.

The rearrangement links TRBV12-3 or TRBV12-4 to TRBJ1-3, with D uncertain. This CDR3 comprises 15 residues. Trimming shortened V by 2 bases and J by 0 bases, and 8 bases separated the two germline ends. The CDR3 here is CASSLTGFSGNTIYF. CDR3 nucleotides: TGTGCCAGCAGTTTAACGGGATTCTCTGGAAACACCATATATTTT.

This clonotype was seen a few times. The gene calls are TRBV5-1 and TRBJ2-1; 7 nucleotides agree with TRBD2. Judging by the DNA end, TRBJ2-5 fits better; the J call may be wrong. Germline CDR1 and CDR2: SGHRS and YFSETQ. This CDR3 region has 15 residues. CDR3 residues: CASSLAPAGRETQYF. CDR3 nucleotides: TGCGCCAGCAGCTTGGCCCCGGCCGGGAGGGAGACCCAGTACTTC.